One and the same sample provided the 3 T cell receptor beta chains below, sequenced in a study of shared clonotypes between healthy human individuals. Only in-frame clones appear in the TCRdb table, and some are missing; sequencing was by immunoSEQ multiplex PCR. In the table there are millions of clones, approximately 90% of which are singletons. Specimen: naive CD4+ T cells sorted from blood. The subset: CD45RA+ positively selected. The receptors stem from a man aged 18 to 30 in good health.

The chain carries TRBV30 and TRBJ1-2; no clear D. V shed 4 bases and J shed 3 bases, with 9 bases lying between them. This CDR3 comprises 12 residues. The germline CDR1 and CDR2 sequences are GTSNPN and SVGIG (reference sequence). The CDR3, as DNA: TGTGCCTGGACCGACAACGACTATGGCTACACCTTC. Protein product: CAWTDNDYGYTF.

The J gene is TRBJ2-5, the V gene TRBV5-6; D uncertain. The V gene's germline CDR1 is SGHDT and CDR2 YYEEEE. This CDR3 contains 17 residues. The V end lost 1 base, the J end lost 1 base, and 17 bases lay between the germline ends. The CDR3 reads CASSLIGTIGRQETQYF. Written as DNA, the CDR3 is TGTGCCAGCAGCTTGATAGGAACAATAGGACGCCAAGAGACCCAGTACTTC.

The rearrangement joins TRBV7-8 to TRBJ2-3; weak D call: TRBD2 (6 bases). The CDR3 is 14 amino acids. The germline V gene encodes CDR1 SGHVS and CDR2 FQNEAQ. V was trimmed by 4 bases and J by 6 bases, leaving 14 bases between them. This CDR3 reads CASSSRETQDTQYF. The CDR3, as DNA: TGTGCCAGCAGCTCCCGGGAGACCCAGGATACGCAGTATTTT.